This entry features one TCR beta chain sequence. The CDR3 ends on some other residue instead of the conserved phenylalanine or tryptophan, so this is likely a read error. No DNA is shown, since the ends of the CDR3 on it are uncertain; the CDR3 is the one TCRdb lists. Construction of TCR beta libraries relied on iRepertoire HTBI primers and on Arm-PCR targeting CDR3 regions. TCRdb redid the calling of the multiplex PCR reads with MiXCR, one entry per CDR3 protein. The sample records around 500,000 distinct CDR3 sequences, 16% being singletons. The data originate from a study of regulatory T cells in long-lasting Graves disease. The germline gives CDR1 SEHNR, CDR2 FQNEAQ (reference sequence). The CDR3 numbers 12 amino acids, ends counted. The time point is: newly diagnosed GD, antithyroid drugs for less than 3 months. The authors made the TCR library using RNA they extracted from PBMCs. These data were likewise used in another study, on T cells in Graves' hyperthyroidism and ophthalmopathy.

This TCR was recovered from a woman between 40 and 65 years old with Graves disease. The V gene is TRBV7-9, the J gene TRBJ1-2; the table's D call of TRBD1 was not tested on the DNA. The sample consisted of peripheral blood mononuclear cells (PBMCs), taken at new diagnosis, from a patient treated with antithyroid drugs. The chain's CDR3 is CASSSSGQALLR.